This TCR beta chain came from a study of blood T cell repertoires in COVID-19. Turning to the study itself: The cDNA or gDNA used as material had been derived from T cells, B-cell-depleted T cells, or PBMCs.

In terms of age and location, participants ranged from roughly 18 to 100 years and lived in about 25 US areas. This clone was recorded a few times. TCRdb keeps only in-frame clones here, not all; method: immunoSEQ multiplex PCR. The top ten clones hold over 9% of a sample with some 200,000 clones, about 87% of them seen once. This TCR was recovered from a man between 18 and 35 years old with acute COVID-19. The sequencing input was PBMCs or T cells enriched from blood (not recorded which).

CDR3 sequence: CASLGRGGTNYGYTF. CDR3 bases: TGTGCCAGCTTAGGTCGTGGAGGGACTAACTATGGCTACACCTTC. This rearrangement joins TRBV11-2 to TRBJ1-2; D not certain. Germline loops: CDR1 SGHAT, CDR2 FQNNGV. V was trimmed by 8 bases and J by 0 bases, leaving 16 bases between them. The CDR3 has 15 amino acids.